What follows are 30 T cell receptor beta chains derived from one specimen sequenced in a study of beta chain features in type 1 diabetes. Reverse transcribing all isolated RNA meant expressed TCRB transcripts were sequenced. Generated by immunoSEQ multiplex PCR, the TCRdb table keeps only in-frame clones and is missing some. Here the sample spans about 120,000 clones, about a sixth being singletons. Their target antigens are unknown. Notes on the study in general: There was a moderate but significant shortening of TCRB CDR3s in all four CD4+ subsets of Type 1 diabetes patients.

The specimen was central memory CD4+ T cells from blood. These TCRs come from a man aged 30 to 39 with type 1 diabetes.

This clone has only a few counts. CDR3 DNA sequence: TGTGCCAGCAGTTATCGTGGGATAAACTATGGCTACACCTTC. Translating it yields CASSYRGINYGYTF. The chain combines TRBV6-5 with TRBJ1-2, with D hard to call. Trimming took 3 bases from V and 2 from J, leaving 10 bases between them. CDR3 length: 14 amino acids. Germline V gene sequence: CDR1 MNHEY, CDR2 SVGAGI.

This clone showed up just a few times. The chain links TRBV6-5 to TRBJ2-3; D possibly matches TRBD1 or TRBD2 (5 bases each). Trimming cost V 6 bases and J 2 bases, with 12 bases left between them. The CDR3 runs 14 residues. Germline values: CDR1 MNHEY, CDR2 SVGAGI. CDR3 coding DNA: TGTGCCAGCAGCCCGGGACGAGTCACAGATACGCAGTATTTT. Its translation: CASSPGRVTDTQYF.

The V call is TRBV29-1, the J call TRBJ1-1, with D uncertain. This CDR3 contains 11 residues. Germline V gene lookup returns CDR1 SQVTM and CDR2 ANQGSEA. The V gene lost 7 bases and the J gene lost 7 bases, with 13 bases spanning the gap. CDR3 protein: CSGAWQLEAFF. CDR3 sequence (DNA): TGCAGCGGAGCGTGGCAGCTTGAAGCTTTCTTT.

The rearrangement links TRBV4-2 to TRBJ2-5; D is unresolved. V shed 6 bases and J shed 5 bases, with 13 bases lying between them. CDR1 and CDR2 (germline): LGHNA, YNFKEQ. This CDR3 is 13 amino acids long. For the CDR3, the DNA is TGTGCCAGCAGTTATGGGCCCATCGAGACCCAGTACTTC. Its protein is CASSYGPIETQYF.

The V gene is TRBV29-1, the J gene TRBJ2-3; the match to TRBD2 covers 8 bases. Trimming at V came to 5 bases and at J to 6 bases, leaving 10 bases not matched to a gene. This CDR3 region has 14 residues. Per germline, CDR1 SQVTM and CDR2 ANQGSEA. The CDR3, as DNA: TGCAGCGTTTCTAGCGGGCTAGTGGCGGATACGCAGTATTTT. It encodes CSVSSGLVADTQYF.

This rearrangement joins TRBV28 to TRBJ1-2, with D possibly being TRBD1 (6 bases). The CDR3 is 13 amino acids. Germline V CDR1 and CDR2: MDHEN, SYDVKM. The V end lost 4 bases, the J end lost 2 bases, and 8 bases lay between the germline ends. The DNA for the CDR3 is TGTGCCAGCAGTTCCCAGGGGAACTATGGCTACACCTTC. It specifies CASSSQGNYGYTF.

This clone was observed a handful of times. The chain links TRBV29-1 to TRBJ2-3; 10 nucleotides align to TRBD2. V was pared by 5 bases and J by 0 bases, with 5 bases of the junction left unmatched. The V gene's germline CDR1 is SQVTM and CDR2 ANQGSEA. CDR3 length: 15 residues. In DNA, the CDR3 is TGCAGCGTTCGAGTAGCGGGGGGCAGCACAGATACGCAGTATTTT. Its translation: CSVRVAGGSTDTQYF.

The chain carries TRBV10-3 and TRBJ2-5; 10 bases line up with TRBD2. With 6 bases clipped from V and 4 bases from J, the junction kept 5 bases outside the gene matches. The CDR3 length is 14 residues. CDR1 ENHRY and CDR2 SYGVKD come from the germline V gene. Here the CDR3 reads CAISRGLALETQYF. CDR3 nucleotides: TGTGCCATCAGCCGGGGACTAGCGCTAGAGACCCAGTACTTC.

This clone has only a few counts. The rearrangement links TRBV29-1 to TRBJ1-4; D is ambiguous. CDR3 length equals 12 residues. Per germline, CDR1 SQVTM and CDR2 ANQGSEA. V lost 4 bases and J 8 bases, leaving 11 bases between the germline ends. CDR3 residues: CSVGVGPEKLFF. CDR3 coding DNA: TGCAGCGTTGGAGTTGGTCCGGAAAAACTGTTTTTT.

This clone was observed a handful of times. The chain employs TRBV9 and TRBJ1-1, with 7 bases identical to TRBD1. The J segment lost 1 base and the V segment lost 0 bases, leaving 3 bases of the junction unmatched. The germline V gene encodes CDR1 SGDLS and CDR2 YYNGEE. This CDR3 has 15 residues. Written as DNA, the CDR3 is TGTGCCAGCAGCGTAGAGGGACAGCCGAACACTGAAGCTTTCTTT. Translated: CASSVEGQPNTEAFF.

The chain links TRBV2 to TRBJ2-2; perhaps TRBD1 as D (5 bases). V was pared by 7 bases and J by 2 bases, with 14 bases between. The CDR3 covers 15 residues. Germline CDR1 SNHLY, CDR2 FYNNEI. The CDR3 loop reads CASTKDSPNTGELFF. The CDR3 nucleotides are TGTGCCAGCACCAAAGACAGCCCAAACACCGGGGAGCTGTTTTTT.

This clone turned up a few times. This chain connects TRBV27 to TRBJ1-4; no clear D. The V end was cut by 4 bases, the J end by 2 bases, with 11 bases between. Germline V lookup: CDR1 MNHEY, CDR2 SMNVEV (reference sequence). The CDR3 runs to 15 residues. CDR3 coding DNA: TGTGCCAGCAGTTCGACGGCTGGGACTAATGAAAAACTGTTTTTT. Translating it yields CASSSTAGTNEKLFF.

CDR3 sequence (DNA): TGCAGCGCGGGACGGGTTAATGAAAAACTGTTTTTT. Translating gives CSAGRVNEKLFF. The chain combines TRBV29-1 with TRBJ1-4; a possible D gene is TRBD1 (5 bases). Germline V gene sequence: CDR1 SQVTM, CDR2 ANQGSEA. Trimming took 7 bases from V and 4 from J, leaving 10 bases between them. This CDR3 is 12 amino acids long.

The sample holds a few counts of this clone. The chain uses TRBV7-2 and TRBJ1-2, with a tentative D call TRBD1 (6 bases). V was pared by 0 bases and J by 2 bases, with 13 bases between. Germline values: CDR1 SGHTA, CDR2 FQGNSA. The CDR3 extends over 16 amino acids. CDR3 protein: CASSLALQGLNYGYTF. The DNA for the CDR3 is TGTGCCAGCAGCTTAGCCCTACAGGGCTTGAACTATGGCTACACCTTC.

The chain combines TRBV19 with TRBJ2-4; either TRBD1 or TRBD2 may supply D (5 bases each). V lost 10 bases to trimming and J lost 3 bases, with 13 bases between them. The CDR3 totals 13 residues. Germline loops: CDR1 LNHDA, CDR2 SQIVND (reference sequence). The CDR3 protein is CATLGGGKNIQYF. The DNA for the CDR3 is TGTGCCACTCTTGGGGGTGGCAAAAACATTCAGTACTTC.

This clone was found a few times. The chain uses TRBV7-2 and TRBJ1-6; TRBD1 might be the D (6 bases). The V and J ends lost 2 bases and 8 bases respectively, with 10 bases between them. The CDR3 runs 14 residues. Germline V gives CDR1 SGHTA, CDR2 FQGNSA. CDR3 sequence (DNA): TGTGCCAGCAGCTTAAGGACAGTGGATTCACCCCTCCACTTT. Its protein product is CASSLRTVDSPLHF.

This clone was picked up a small number of times. The chain recombines TRBV6-6 with TRBJ2-7, with D possibly being TRBD1 (5 bases). Trimming cost V 5 bases and J 3 bases, with 11 bases left between them. Germline CDR1 MNHNY, CDR2 SVGAGI (reference sequence). This CDR3 is built from 13 residues. As DNA, the CDR3 is TGTGCCAGCAGTCAACTGGACATCTACGAGCAGTACTTC. Its translation is CASSQLDIYEQYF.

The chain carries TRBV2 and TRBJ1-6; the D is unclear. CDR3 size: 11 residues. The V gene's germline CDR1 is SNHLY and CDR2 FYNNEI. Trimming cost V 4 bases and J 9 bases, with 4 bases left between them. This CDR3 is CASSVGSPLHF. CDR3 sequence (DNA): TGTGCCAGCAGTGTAGGTTCACCCCTCCACTTT.

This clone appeared a few times. V is TRBV7-2 and J is TRBJ2-5, with 10 bases fitting TRBD2. The CDR3 has 14 amino acids. Germline lookup yields CDR1 SGHTA and CDR2 FQGNSA. J gave up 5 bases and V 5 bases, and 5 bases lay outside the gene matches. The CDR3, as DNA: TGTGCCAGCAGCCCAAGCGGGGGGGTGGAGACCCAGTACTTC. It translates to CASSPSGGVETQYF.

The sample holds a few counts of this clone. The rearrangement uses TRBV19 and TRBJ1-2; 8 positions agree with TRBD1. Germline assignment: CDR1 LNHDA and CDR2 SQIVND (reference sequence). V lost 5 bases and J lost 8; bases outside the gene matches: 13. The CDR3 extends over 15 amino acids. The CDR3 DNA reads as TGTGCCAGTAGTCCACGGACAGGGACGGTGGGCGGCTACACCTTC. This translates into CASSPRTGTVGGYTF.

This clone appeared a few times. The chain recombines TRBV6-5 with TRBJ2-7, with TRBD1 identical over 7 bases. Germline-derived CDR1 and CDR2 are MNHEY and SVGAGI. The CDR3 sequence is 14 residues long. The V gene end was trimmed by 6 bases and the J gene end by 3 bases; junction bases not matched to a gene: 8. CDR3 amino acids: CASSRDSRFYEQYF. The CDR3 region has the DNA TGTGCCAGCAGCAGGGACAGCCGATTCTACGAGCAGTACTTC.

This clone came up a few times. The chain combines TRBV30 with TRBJ1-2; TRBD1 agrees at 10 bases. V lost 0 bases and J lost 4; bases outside the gene matches: 5. Looked up from germline, CDR1 is GTSNPN and CDR2 is SVGIG (reference sequence). The CDR3 extends over 15 amino acids. The CDR3: CAWSVRRTGGYGYTF. The CDR3 coding sequence is TGTGCCTGGAGTGTACGCAGGACAGGGGGCTATGGCTACACCTTC.

V usage is TRBV4-2 and J usage is TRBJ2-1; either TRBD1 or TRBD2 may fit D (5 bases each). The ends were cut back, 1 base at V and 0 bases at J, with 10 bases in the middle. Per germline, CDR1 LGHNA and CDR2 YNFKEQ. The length of the CDR3 is 16 residues. This chain's CDR3 is CASSQGGRRSYNEQFF. CDR3 bases: TGTGCCAGCAGCCAAGGGGGACGACGCTCCTACAATGAGCAGTTCTTC.

This clone was observed a handful of times. The chain joins TRBV19 to TRBJ2-7; D uncertain. The CDR3 spans 15 residues. Germline V gives CDR1 LNHDA, CDR2 SQIVND (reference sequence). Trimming shortened V by 0 bases and J by 4 bases, and 13 bases separated the two germline ends. The CDR3 is CASSIDPGPTYEQYF. In nucleotides, the CDR3 is TGTGCCAGTAGTATAGACCCCGGACCGACTTACGAGCAGTACTTC.

This clone was counted at least ten times. The V and J genes are TRBV4-3 and TRBJ2-5; D gene ambiguous. The CDR3 is 14 amino acids. Between the trimmed V and J ends, which lost 1 base and 5 bases, there was a span of 11 bases. CDR1 and CDR2 from the germline V gene are LGHNA and YSLEER. The CDR3 region is CASSQGYTRETQYF. Here the CDR3 DNA reads TGCGCCAGCAGCCAAGGGTACACACGGGAGACCCAGTACTTC.

This clone occurred a few times. The rearrangement joins TRBV2 to TRBJ1-5; 9 bases line up with TRBD1. Germline CDR1 SNHLY, CDR2 FYNNEI. Trimming at V came to 6 bases and at J to 6 bases, leaving 6 bases not matched to a gene. CDR3 length equals 14 residues. DNA of the CDR3: TGTGCCAGCAGGGAACAGGGGGCTCTTCAGCCCCAGCATTTT. This sequence encodes CASREQGALQPQHF.

A few counts support this clone. CDR3 in amino acids: CASSLDSRDEQFF. CDR3 sequence (DNA): TGTGCCAGCAGCCTCGACAGTCGCGATGAGCAGTTCTTC. The J gene is TRBJ2-1, the V gene TRBV4-2, with D possibly TRBD1 on 5 matching bases. V dropped 4 bases and J dropped 8 bases, with 12 bases sitting between them. Germline CDR1 LGHNA, CDR2 YNFKEQ. The CDR3 is made up of 13 amino acids.

The rearrangement joins TRBV4-3 to TRBJ2-3, with 7 nucleotides matching TRBD1. Germline values: CDR1 LGHNA, CDR2 YSLEER. This CDR3 spans 16 amino acids. V dropped 3 bases and J dropped 5; count of bases not matched to a gene: 11. CDR3 sequence reads: CASSQTGTASGDTQYF. The CDR3 nucleotides are TGCGCCAGCAGCCAGACCGGGACAGCCTCAGGAGATACGCAGTATTTT.

A few counts support this clone. The J gene is TRBJ2-5, the V gene TRBV2; D unresolved. The V and J ends lost 1 base and 5 bases respectively, with 8 bases between them. The CDR3 is 13 amino acids. Germline values: CDR1 SNHLY, CDR2 FYNNEI. CDR3 sequence (DNA): TGTGCCAGCAGTGAAGGACGGTGGGAGACCCAGTACTTC. Translated: CASSEGRWETQYF.

This clone has a handful of counts. The genes are TRBV7-9 and TRBJ1-1; no reliable D call. The CDR3 contains 13 residues. Trimming removed 3 bases at V and 1 base at J, with 6 bases between. CDR1 and CDR2 from the germline V gene are SEHNR and FQNEAQ (reference sequence). CDR3 amino acids: CASSLQPNTEAFF. The CDR3 region has the DNA TGTGCCAGCAGCTTGCAGCCGAACACTGAAGCTTTCTTT.